The 25 T cell receptor beta chains below come from one sample, sequenced in a study of cytomegalovirus exposure and HLA in healthy donors. A multiplex PCR was run with 60 Vbeta primers and 13 Jbeta primers. The repertoire was sequenced with immunoSEQ multiplex PCR; TCRdb's copy has only in-frame clones and lacks some. The sample lists some 110,000 clones; more than 9.5% were seen once. The sequenced material came from PBMCs. The source of these receptors is a man in his forties or fifties in good health and CMV-seropositive.

This clone was picked up a small number of times. V gene TRBV7-9 combines with J gene TRBJ1-6; 9 nucleotides agree with TRBD1. With 3 bases clipped from V and 10 bases from J, the junction kept 1 base outside the gene matches. CDR1 SEHNR and CDR2 FQNEAQ come from the germline V gene (reference sequence). This CDR3 is 13 amino acids long. CDR3 nucleotide sequence: TGTGCCAGCAGCTTGGGACAGGGATCACCCCTCCACTTT. Its protein product is CASSLGQGSPLHF.

This clone was observed a handful of times. This chain uses TRBV7-9 with TRBJ1-2; the D gene is possibly TRBD1 (5 bases). CDR1 is SEHNR and CDR2 is FQNEAQ in the germline V gene (reference sequence). Trimming removed 8 bases from V and 9 bases from J, with 31 bases in between. The CDR3 length is 17 residues. CDR3 DNA: TGTGCCAGCGTCCTCTCCGGGACCGCCGGGGGGACTATGCGCTACACCTTC. Amino acids: CASVLSGTAGGTMRYTF.

V and J are TRBV5-6 and TRBJ1-1; D perhaps matches TRBD1 (5 bases). The germline V gene has CDR1 SGHDT and CDR2 YYEEEE. The CDR3 spans 14 residues. V shed 4 bases and J shed 4 bases, with 14 bases lying between them. Here the CDR3 DNA reads TGTGCCAGCAGCCCCACCCAGGGAACCACTGAAGCTTTCTTT. Translated, it gives CASSPTQGTTEAFF.

The CDR3 DNA sequence: TGCGCCAGCAGCTTCGGGACAGCGGACTACGAGCAGTACTTC. It is translated as CASSFGTADYEQYF. V usage is TRBV5-1 and J usage is TRBJ2-7; 7 nucleotides line up with TRBD1. This CDR3 has 14 residues. The V gene end was trimmed by 2 bases and the J gene end by 3 bases; junction bases not matched to a gene: 5. Per germline, CDR1 SGHRS and CDR2 YFSETQ.

In this sample, this clone turned up a few times. The chain combines TRBV18 with TRBJ2-1; the match to TRBD2 covers 10 bases. Germline V lookup: CDR1 KGHSH, CDR2 LQKENI. The V and J ends lost 3 bases and 7 bases, in that order; junction bases with no gene match: 6. The CDR3 is 15 residues long. The CDR3 nucleotides read TGTGCCAGCTCACCGGCGGGGACTAGCGATAATGAGCAGTTCTTC. Translated: CASSPAGTSDNEQFF. Full variable domain (outside the CDR3, taken from reference TRBV18 and TRBJ2-1): NAGVMQNPRHLVRRRGQEARLRCSPMKGHSHVYWYRQLPEEGLKFMVYLQKENIIDESGMPKERFSAEFPKEGPSILRIQQVVRGDSAAYFCASSPAGTSDNEQFFGPGTRLTVL.

V usage is TRBV21-1 and J usage is TRBJ2-5; the DNA was not compared with TRBD2, the D call given in the table. TRBV21-1 is recorded as a pseudogene. The CDR3 has 17 amino acids. This CDR3 is CASSTGRPGPGEETQYF. The DNA of the CDR3 is TGTGCCAGCAGCACCGGGCGACCGGGTCCGGGAGAAGAGACCCAGTACTTC.

This clone was seen a handful of times. The gene calls are TRBV6-1 and TRBJ2-6, with 7 positions matching TRBD1. Per germline, CDR1 MNHNS and CDR2 SASEGT. The CDR3 loop spans 18 amino acids. The V and J ends lost 2 bases and 2 bases, in that order; junction bases with no gene match: 9. DNA for the CDR3: TGTGCCAGCAGTGAACGCGACAGGGTTTATACTGGGGCCAACGTCCTGACTTTC. Encoded protein: CASSERDRVYTGANVLTF.

This clone has more than one count but fewer than ten. V is TRBV7-2 and J is TRBJ2-4; 7 bases align to TRBD1. Trimming cost V 5 bases and J 3 bases; bases outside gene matches: 1. The germline V gene has CDR1 SGHTA and CDR2 FQGNSA. The CDR3 covers 13 residues. The CDR3 here is CASSRDSKNIQYF. DNA for the CDR3: TGTGCCAGCAGCCGGGACAGCAAAAACATTCAGTACTTC.

This clone came up a few times. The chain employs TRBV29-1 and TRBJ2-5; D is unresolved. Trimming took 4 bases from V and 1 from J, leaving 4 bases between them. Per germline, CDR1 SQVTM and CDR2 ANQGSEA. CDR3 size: 11 residues. In nucleotides, the CDR3 is TGCAGCGTTGCTCTCCAAGAGACCCAGTACTTC. Translating gives CSVALQETQYF.

The chain links TRBV30 to TRBJ2-6; 8 nucleotides agree with TRBD1. The V gene end was trimmed by 7 bases and the J gene end by 0 bases; junction bases not matched to a gene: 2. This CDR3 region has 14 residues. Germline V gene lookup returns CDR1 GTSNPN and CDR2 SVGIG (reference sequence). CDR3 in DNA: TGTGCCTCGGGACAGGACTCTGGGGCCAACGTCCTGACTTTC. Translating it yields CASGQDSGANVLTF.

This clone was seen more than once but under ten times. CDR3 coding DNA: TGTGCCAGCAGCTTATTCGCAGCCCGGGGGGGAAACACCATATATTTT. Protein: CASSLFAARGGNTIYF. This chain uses TRBV11-2 with TRBJ1-3, with a weak D call TRBD1 (5 bases). This CDR3 has 16 amino acids. The V end was cut by 2 bases, the J end by 4 bases, with 15 bases between. Per the germline V gene, CDR1 is SGHAT and CDR2 is FQNNGV.

The chain employs TRBV5-1 and TRBJ2-7, with 8 bases fitting TRBD2. Germline lookup yields CDR1 SGHRS and CDR2 YFSETQ. The CDR3 loop spans 14 amino acids. V lost 0 bases to trimming and J lost 1 base; unmatched junction nucleotides: 0. The CDR3 sequence is CASSLVAGSYEQYF. Written as DNA, the CDR3 is TGCGCCAGCAGCTTGGTAGCGGGGTCCTACGAGCAGTACTTC. The variable domain in full, with the rest retrieved from reference TRBV5-1 and TRBJ2-7, is KAGVTQTPRYLIKTRGQQVTLSCSPISGHRSVSWYQQTPGQGLQFLFEYFSETQRNKGNFPGRFSGRQFSNSRSEMNVSTLELGDSALYLCASSLVAGSYEQYFGPGTRLTVT.

The V call is TRBV5-1, the J call TRBJ2-7; the D gene is possibly TRBD1 (5 bases). This CDR3 is 13 amino acids long. Deletions cut 5 bases from V and 0 bases from J, with 9 bases between. The germline gives CDR1 SGHRS, CDR2 YFSETQ. The CDR3 nucleotides are TGCGCCAGCAGAGGAGACAGCTCCTACGAGCAGTACTTC. It codes for CASRGDSSYEQYF.

CDR3 in amino acids: CASWEGGLMGYTF. Written as DNA, the CDR3 is TGTGCCAGCTGGGAGGGAGGCCTCATGGGCTACACCTTC. The chain joins TRBV6-5 to TRBJ1-2; D is undetermined. Germline loops: CDR1 MNHEY, CDR2 SVGAGI. The CDR3 runs 13 residues. V lost 8 bases and J 8 bases, leaving 18 bases between the germline ends.

This clone was found a few times. The CDR3 nucleotides are TGCGCCAGCAGTGACCTGGACAGGGGGAACACCGGGGAGCTGTTTTTT. It yields the protein CASSDLDRGNTGELFF. The chain has TRBV10-2 and TRBJ2-2; 9 positions match TRBD1. Germline loops: CDR1 WSHSY, CDR2 SAAADI. This CDR3 is 16 amino acids long. V shed 3 bases and J 1 base; nucleotides not matched to a gene: 3.

As to this clone: Sequence at one end of the junction differs from germline and may be a read error. Different DNA sequences within this sample yield the same CDR3. This sequence joins TRBV27 and TRBJ2-5; no clear D. The CDR3 contains 15 residues. Germline lookup yields CDR1 MNHEY and CDR2 SMNVEV (reference sequence). The CDR3 sequence is CASSLRPLEGETQYF. The CDR3 coding sequence is TGTGCCAGCAGTTTACGACCCCTAGAAGGAGAGACCCAATACTTC.

This clone has just a few counts. This sequence joins TRBV18 and TRBJ1-2; unclear D gene. Germline-derived CDR1 and CDR2 are KGHSH and LQKENI. The CDR3 is 16 amino acids. V was cut by 6 bases and J by 4 bases, with 21 bases left in between. CDR3: CASSPGPLQRAYGYTF. In DNA form, the CDR3 reads TGTGCCAGCTCCCCCGGCCCTCTCCAGAGGGCCTATGGCTACACCTTC.

This clone showed up just a few times. The rearrangement uses TRBV15 and TRBJ2-5; 9 bases match TRBD1. This CDR3 is 15 amino acids long. The V and J ends lost 1 base and 4 bases, in that order; junction bases with no gene match: 4. The germline V gene encodes CDR1 LNHNV and CDR2 YYDKDF (reference sequence). CDR3 region: CATSRGTGGVETQYF. Here the CDR3 DNA reads TGTGCCACCAGCAGAGGAACAGGGGGCGTAGAGACCCAGTACTTC. Complete variable domain (other parts from reference TRBV15 and TRBJ2-5): DAMVIQNPRYQVTQFGKPVTLSCSQTLNHNVMYWYQQKSSQAPKLLFHYYDKDFNNEADTPDNFQSRRPNTSFCFLDIRSPGLGDTAMYLCATSRGTGGVETQYFGPGTRLLVL.

A few counts support this clone. The V and J genes are TRBV29-1 and TRBJ2-6; D is unresolved. Trimming removed 4 bases at V and 3 bases at J, with 16 bases between. The CDR3 is made up of 16 amino acids. The germline V gene encodes CDR1 SQVTM and CDR2 ANQGSEA. The CDR3 reads CSVGNLWHHGANVLTF. CDR3 bases: TGCAGCGTTGGTAATTTGTGGCACCATGGGGCCAACGTCCTGACTTTC.

The CDR3 loop reads CASSPSMAQPQHF. In DNA, the CDR3 is TGTGCCAGTAGTCCCTCCATGGCTCAGCCCCAGCATTTT. The chain employs TRBV19 and TRBJ1-5, with unresolved D. The CDR3 is made up of 13 amino acids. The germline gives CDR1 LNHDA, CDR2 SQIVND (reference sequence). With 5 bases removed from V and 6 bases from J, the gap between germline ends came to 11 bases.

For this clone: A read error is likely, as this CDR3 ends without the conserved phenylalanine or tryptophan. The limits of the CDR3 on the DNA are not certain, so only TCRdb's listed CDR3 is given. The same CDR3 arises from other DNA sequences in this sample as well. J is TRBJ1-2 and V is TRBV29-1; the D call in the table, TRBD1, was not verified against the DNA. Germline assignment: CDR1 SQVTM and CDR2 ANQGSEA. The CDR3 region is 9 residues in length, termini included. CDR3 in amino acids: CSAGGGYKV.

The rearrangement links TRBV5-1 to TRBJ2-1; 13 bases map to TRBD2. Trimming took 0 bases from V and 8 from J; bases not matched to a gene: 5. CDR3 length: 16 amino acids. Per germline, CDR1 SGHRS and CDR2 YFSETQ. The CDR3 reads CASSLGLAGGVDEQFF. CDR3 nucleotides: TGCGCCAGCAGCTTGGGACTAGCGGGAGGCGTAGATGAGCAGTTCTTC. Together with reference TRBV5-1 and TRBJ2-1, the CDR3 gives the full variable domain: KAGVTQTPRYLIKTRGQQVTLSCSPISGHRSVSWYQQTPGQGLQFLFEYFSETQRNKGNFPGRFSGRQFSNSRSEMNVSTLELGDSALYLCASSLGLAGGVDEQFFGPGTRLTVL.

This clone was picked up a small number of times. The genes are TRBV9 and TRBJ2-3, with D possibly matching TRBD2 (7 bases). Germline V gene lookup returns CDR1 SGDLS and CDR2 YYNGEE. V dropped 2 bases and J dropped 2 bases, with 12 bases sitting between them. The CDR3 runs 15 residues. The CDR3 nucleotides are TGTGCCAGCAGCGTCGGGGGGCTACCCACAGATACGCAGTATTTT. It translates to CASSVGGLPTDTQYF.

The V and J genes are TRBV18 and TRBJ1-3; D is unresolved. Trimming shortened V by 5 bases and J by 0 bases, and 17 bases separated the two germline ends. The CDR3 is 17 amino acids. The germline V gene has CDR1 KGHSH and CDR2 LQKENI. CDR3 DNA: TGTGCCAGCTCAGCAACGTCGGACTCCGGCTCTGGAAACACCATATATTTT. It encodes CASSATSDSGSGNTIYF.

V and J are TRBV4-3 and TRBJ1-6; 9 bases are a match to TRBD1. The CDR3 contains 16 residues. Germline V lookup: CDR1 LGHNA, CDR2 YSLEER. The J segment lost 7 bases and the V segment lost 0 bases, leaving 4 bases of the junction unmatched. The CDR3 loop is CASSQDPGTGNSPLHF. The CDR3 DNA sequence: TGCGCCAGCAGCCAAGACCCCGGGACAGGGAATTCACCCCTCCACTTT.